Below, 31 T cell receptor beta chains from the same sample are listed, as sequenced in a study of radiotherapy plus CTLA-4 blockade in lung cancer. The data were produced by immunoSEQ multiplex PCR, yet TCRdb's version contains in-frame clones alone and is incomplete. The sample holds some 80,000 clones; 60% to 85% are singletons and the top ten take about 20%. The sequencing here drew on peripheral blood, taken from a patient treated with radiotherapy plus ipilimumab. The receptor set was obtained from a human donor with non-small cell lung cancer whose response to radiotherapy plus ipilimumab could not be evaluated. Some clones in this sample may be carry-over from other donors' samples.

The chain recombines TRBV5-1 with TRBJ1-1; possible D gene TRBD1, 5 bases. Trimming stripped 0 bases from V and 3 bases from J, with 12 bases between. Germline values: CDR1 SGHRS, CDR2 YFSETQ. The CDR3 loop spans 15 amino acids. Here the CDR3 reads CASSLDGGGYTEAFF. CDR3 nucleotides: TGCGCCAGCAGCTTGGACGGGGGGGGATACACTGAAGCTTTCTTT.

V usage is TRBV7-9 and J usage is TRBJ2-3; TRBD1 might be the D (5 bases). V gave up 5 bases and J gave up 2 bases, with 11 bases separating them. This CDR3 has 14 residues. The germline V gene encodes CDR1 SEHNR and CDR2 FQNEAQ (reference sequence). CDR3 DNA: TGTGCCAGCAGCAGCAGGGTACCCACAGATACGCAGTATTTT. It yields the protein CASSSRVPTDTQYF.

The chain combines TRBV5-1 with TRBJ2-3; D is undetermined. Trimming took off 6 bases at V and 2 bases at J, with 4 bases between the two ends. CDR1 SGHRS and CDR2 YFSETQ come from the germline V gene. The CDR3 is made up of 11 amino acids. CDR3 nucleotide sequence: TGCGCCAGCACAGACACAGATACGCAGTATTTT. The encoded protein is CASTDTDTQYF.

The chain joins TRBV2 to TRBJ1-1, with D hard to call. The CDR3 sequence is 13 residues long. Between the trimmed V and J ends, which lost 7 bases and 1 base, there was a span of 10 bases. Germline loops: CDR1 SNHLY, CDR2 FYNNEI. The CDR3: CASNKDSNTEAFF. CDR3 DNA: TGTGCCAGCAATAAGGACTCGAACACTGAAGCTTTCTTT.

The chain is built from TRBV4-2 and TRBJ2-7; the D gene is possibly TRBD2 (5 bases). Germline CDR1 and CDR2: LGHNA and YNFKEQ. This CDR3 comprises 16 residues. The V end lost 0 bases, the J end lost 2 bases, and 14 bases lay between the germline ends. As DNA, the CDR3 is TGTGCCAGCAGCCAAGAAGGACGGGGTGGGCCCTACGAGCAGTACTTC. Translation gives CASSQEGRGGPYEQYF.

This clone was seen only once. The chain employs TRBV7-2 and TRBJ2-7; D is possibly TRBD2 (5 bases). Germline assignment: CDR1 SGHTA and CDR2 FQGNSA. This CDR3 region has 16 residues. With 1 base removed from V and 0 bases from J, the gap between germline ends came to 13 bases. The CDR3 sequence: CASSLVGSVGSYEQYF. CDR3 DNA sequence: TGTGCCAGCAGCTTAGTTGGTAGCGTAGGCTCCTACGAGCAGTACTTC. Based on the CDR3 plus reference TRBV7-2 and TRBJ2-7, the full variable domain is GAGVSQSPSNKVTEKGKDVELRCDPISGHTALYWYRQSLGQGLEFLIYFQGNSAPDKSGLPSDRFSAERTGGSVSTLTIQRTQQEDSAVYLCASSLVGSVGSYEQYFGPGTRLTVT.

The rearrangement joins TRBV28 to TRBJ1-5; no clear D gene. The germline CDR1 and CDR2 sequences are MDHEN and SYDVKM. The CDR3 runs to 15 residues. Trimming left V 7 bases short and J 3 bases short, with 16 bases between. The CDR3 sequence: CASNPKLESNQPQHF. The DNA for the CDR3 is TGTGCCAGCAACCCCAAATTAGAGTCCAATCAGCCCCAGCATTTT.

The rearrangement links TRBV5-4 to TRBJ2-6; 9 positions agree with TRBD1. The V gene's germline CDR1 is SGHNT and CDR2 YYREEE (reference sequence). CDR3 length: 17 residues. J gave up 3 bases and V 4 bases, and 8 bases lay outside the gene matches. CDR3 in DNA: TGTGCCAGCAGCCCTGGGACAGGGACAAGTGGGGCCAACGTCCTGACTTTC. Translating it yields CASSPGTGTSGANVLTF.

The V call is TRBV6-6, the J call TRBJ1-5, with D uncertain. The CDR3 is 14 residues long. Germline V lookup: CDR1 MNHNY, CDR2 SVGAGI (reference sequence). V was pared by 6 bases and J by 2 bases, with 11 bases between. The CDR3: CASSSSSGNQPQHF. The CDR3, as DNA: TGTGCCAGCAGCTCTTCCAGTGGCAATCAGCCCCAGCATTTT.

The chain employs TRBV6-5 and TRBJ2-1; TRBD1 matches 7 bases. CDR3 length equals 14 residues. The germline V gene encodes CDR1 MNHEY and CDR2 SVGAGI. J was trimmed by 7 bases and V by 5 bases; bases with no gene match: 8. CDR3 sequence: CASSHNRGGNEQFF. The CDR3 DNA sequence: TGTGCCAGCAGTCACAACAGGGGTGGGAATGAGCAGTTCTTC.

The J gene is TRBJ1-1, the V gene TRBV7-2, with D tentatively TRBD1 (6 bases). Trimming removed 1 base at V and 5 bases at J, with 17 bases between. Germline CDR1 reads SGHTA; CDR2 reads FQGNSA. This CDR3 region has 16 residues. CDR3 protein: CASSLVRGGLGTEAFF. The CDR3 DNA reads TGTGCCAGCAGCTTAGTGCGGGGGGGGCTAGGGACTGAAGCTTTCTTT.

This clone was detected only once. The chain employs TRBV5-5 and TRBJ2-7, with D perhaps TRBD1 (6 bases). The CDR3 consists of 14 residues. V lost 2 bases and J 2 bases, leaving 11 bases between the germline ends. Germline CDR1 and CDR2: SGHKS and YYEKEE (reference sequence). CDR3 nucleotides: TGTGCCAGCAGCTTATGGGACACCACCTACGAGCAGTACTTC. Translation gives CASSLWDTTYEQYF. The whole variable domain, remainder taken from reference TRBV5-5 and TRBJ2-7, is DAGVTQSPTHLIKTRGQQVTLRCSPISGHKSVSWYQQVLGQGPQFIFQYYEKEERGRGNFPDRFSARQFPNYSSELNVNALLLGDSALYLCASSLWDTTYEQYFGPGTRLTVT.

This clone was detected only a few times. Additional DNA sequences in this sample encode the identical CDR3. The J gene is TRBJ2-5, the V gene TRBV18; possibly TRBD1 for D (5 bases). The germline gives CDR1 KGHSH, CDR2 LQKENI. Trimming left V 1 base short and J 1 base short, with 7 bases between. This CDR3 contains 14 residues. Here the CDR3 DNA reads TGTGCCAGCTCACCACTGACAGTCCAAGAGACCCAGTACTTC. This codes for CASSPLTVQETQYF. The variable domain in full, completed from reference TRBV18 and TRBJ2-5, reads NAGVMQNPRHLVRRRGQEARLRCSPMKGHSHVYWYRQLPEEGLKFMVYLQKENIIDESGMPKERFSAEFPKEGPSILRIQQVVRGDSAAYFCASSPLTVQETQYFGPGTRLLVL.

The rearrangement uses TRBV14 and TRBJ1-1, with a weak D call TRBD1 (5 bases). CDR3 length: 13 residues. Germline CDR1 and CDR2: SGHDN and FVKESK. Trimming left V 2 bases short and J 1 base short, with 5 bases between. CDR3 in amino acids: CASSQQGNTEAFF. CDR3 bases: TGTGCCAGCAGCCAACAGGGGAACACTGAAGCTTTCTTT.

This clone has just a few counts. The J gene is TRBJ2-7, the V gene TRBV6-6; a possible D gene is TRBD2 (5 bases). V dropped 6 bases and J dropped 2 bases, with 8 bases sitting between them. Germline lookup yields CDR1 MNHNY and CDR2 SVGAGI (reference sequence). This CDR3 region has 12 residues. CDR3 residues: CASSQEAYEQYF. The CDR3 region has the DNA TGTGCCAGCAGCCAGGAGGCCTACGAGCAGTACTTC.

The rearrangement joins TRBV9 to TRBJ1-1; TRBD1 might be the D (5 bases). Trimming took off 2 bases at V and 5 bases at J, with 10 bases between the two ends. The CDR3 runs to 13 residues. CDR1 is SGDLS, CDR2 YYNGEE, per germline. This chain's CDR3 is CASSVGRVTEAFF. CDR3 nucleotides: TGTGCCAGCAGCGTGGGCAGGGTAACTGAAGCTTTCTTT.

Of note for this clone: Other DNA sequences of this sample code for an identical CDR3. V is TRBV7-2 and J is TRBJ1-3; the D is unclear. Per the germline V gene, CDR1 is SGHTA and CDR2 is FQGNSA. This CDR3 has 15 amino acids. Trimming pared 1 base from V and 0 bases from J, leaving 7 bases between. The chain's CDR3 is CASSLVAGSGNTIYF. Here the CDR3 DNA reads TGTGCCAGCAGCTTAGTCGCAGGCTCTGGAAACACCATATATTTT.

The chain uses TRBV6-1 and TRBJ1-2; D ambiguous. The germline V gene has CDR1 MNHNS and CDR2 SASEGT. Deletions cut 5 bases from V and 2 bases from J, with 12 bases between. CDR3 length: 14 residues. The CDR3 loop is CASSYLGGNYGYTF. The CDR3 DNA is TGTGCCAGCAGTTATCTAGGAGGCAACTATGGCTACACCTTC.

This chain links TRBV4-1 with TRBJ1-2, with TRBD1 identical over 11 bases. Germline CDR1 MGHRA, CDR2 YSYEKL. The CDR3 sequence is 17 residues long. The ends lost 1 base at V and 4 bases at J; junction bases unmatched: 8. CDR3 nucleotides: TGCGCCAGCAGCCAAGGATGGACAGGGGGCGCTGGCTATGGCTACACCTTC. This encodes CASSQGWTGGAGYGYTF.

This sequence joins TRBV18 and TRBJ1-4, with 7 bases lining up with TRBD1. Germline CDR1 KGHSH, CDR2 LQKENI. This CDR3 has 15 residues. V lost 6 bases to trimming and J lost 8 bases; unmatched junction nucleotides: 12. The chain's CDR3 is CASSQGQAKEEKLFF. As DNA, the CDR3 is TGTGCCAGCTCCCAAGGACAGGCGAAGGAGGAAAAACTGTTTTTT.

This clone was detected only a few times. The chain uses TRBV7-9 and TRBJ2-4, with 8 nucleotides matching TRBD1. Germline V gene sequence: CDR1 SEHNR, CDR2 FQNEAQ (reference sequence). V lost 3 bases to trimming and J lost 7 bases; unmatched junction nucleotides: 14. This CDR3 has 17 residues. CDR3 in amino acids: CASSLLMGGQAGNIQYF. The CDR3 region has the DNA TGTGCCAGCAGCTTGCTTATGGGGGGACAGGCGGGCAACATTCAGTACTTC.

This rearrangement joins TRBV5-1 to TRBJ1-1, with 7 bases fitting TRBD1. From germline, CDR1 is SGHRS and CDR2 YFSETQ. Unmatched junction bases numbered 10, after V lost 4 bases and J lost 4 bases. This CDR3 has 15 amino acids. The CDR3 reads CASSIGTERITEAFF. The DNA for the CDR3 is TGCGCCAGCAGCATCGGGACAGAGAGGATCACTGAAGCTTTCTTT.

This clone was recorded once. This chain uses TRBV11-2 with TRBJ1-6; no firm D call. This CDR3 spans 14 amino acids. Deletions cut 3 bases from V and 6 bases from J, with 9 bases between. Per the germline V gene, CDR1 is SGHAT and CDR2 is FQNNGV. Here the CDR3 DNA reads TGTGCCAGCAGCTTTATCCCGGGTAATTCACCCCTCCACTTT. Amino acid sequence: CASSFIPGNSPLHF.

This clone showed up just once. V gene TRBV9 combines with J gene TRBJ1-2; 9 bases align to TRBD1. Losses at the gene ends were 4 bases for V and 7 bases for J; bases not matched to a gene: 5. The CDR3 consists of 13 residues. In germline, CDR1 is SGDLS, CDR2 YYNGEE. CDR3 loop: CASSSTGGFGYTF. The CDR3 DNA sequence: TGTGCCAGCAGCTCGACAGGGGGTTTTGGCTACACCTTC.

This chain links TRBV9 with TRBJ2-7; 16 bases agree with TRBD2. J was trimmed by 2 bases and V by 0 bases; bases with no gene match: 11. The CDR3 sequence is 20 residues long. The V gene's germline CDR1 is SGDLS and CDR2 YYNGEE. The CDR3 DNA follows: TGTGCCAGCAGCGTAGAAGTGCCTGGGACTAGCGGGGGGGGCACCTACGAGCAGTACTTC. As protein: CASSVEVPGTSGGGTYEQYF.

The chain has TRBV4-1 and TRBJ1-1, with a possible D match to TRBD1 (5 bases). This CDR3 region has 12 residues. Per the germline V gene, CDR1 is MGHRA and CDR2 is YSYEKL. V was clipped by 3 bases and J by 8 bases, with 10 bases between them. The CDR3 loop reads CASSQQGREAFF. The DNA of the CDR3 is TGCGCCAGCAGCCAGCAGGGCCGAGAAGCTTTCTTT.

The chain combines TRBV25-1 with TRBJ2-5, with TRBD1 matching 12 bases. Looked up from germline, CDR1 is MGHDK and CDR2 is SYGVNS. V trimming: 8 bases; J trimming: 5 bases; junction bases outside the gene matches: 3. This CDR3 comprises 13 residues. The chain's CDR3 is CASGTGGEETQYF. The CDR3, as DNA: TGTGCCAGCGGGACAGGGGGCGAGGAGACCCAGTACTTC.

This clone came up once. V usage is TRBV9 and J usage is TRBJ1-2, with TRBD1 identical over 10 bases. V lost 3 bases and J lost 1; bases outside the gene matches: 15. CDR3 length equals 19 residues. Germline V lookup: CDR1 SGDLS, CDR2 YYNGEE. The CDR3: CASSAVQTTGGRDNYGYTF. In DNA form, the CDR3 reads TGTGCCAGCAGCGCAGTTCAGACGACAGGGGGCAGAGATAACTATGGCTACACCTTC.

The chain joins TRBV10-3 to TRBJ1-1; D is unclear. The ends were cut back, 6 bases at V and 0 bases at J, with 8 bases in the middle. This CDR3 is 13 amino acids long. CDR1 and CDR2 from the germline V gene are ENHRY and SYGVKD. CDR3 DNA sequence: TGTGCCATCAGCCCTCACATGAACACTGAAGCTTTCTTT. This translates into CAISPHMNTEAFF.

Notes on this clone: The sample has other DNA sequences that encode this CDR3 too. V and J are TRBV9 and TRBJ2-3; D uncertain. Trimming took off 0 bases at V and 6 bases at J, with 5 bases between the two ends. Germline CDR1 reads SGDLS; CDR2 reads YYNGEE. The CDR3 totals 12 residues. The CDR3 DNA reads as TGTGCCAGCAGCGTAGGGCAGGATACGCAGTATTTT. Its translation is CASSVGQDTQYF.

The chain has TRBV18 and TRBJ2-1, with TRBD1 identical over 7 bases. The V segment lost 5 bases and the J segment 4 bases; nucleotides outside the gene matches: 5. The germline V gene has CDR1 KGHSH and CDR2 LQKENI. The CDR3 has 14 amino acids. The chain's CDR3 is CASSSGTVYNEQFF. CDR3 nucleotides: TGTGCCAGCTCATCCGGGACAGTGTACAATGAGCAGTTCTTC.